These 4 T cell receptor beta chains were sequenced from one sample in a study of regulatory T cells in long-lasting Graves disease. Construction of TCR beta libraries relied on iRepertoire HTBI primers and on Arm-PCR targeting CDR3 regions. From the multiplex PCR reads, TCRdb called clonotypes with MiXCR, one entry per CDR3 protein. The sample includes hundreds of thousands of distinct CDR3 sequences, about 32% of them seen just once. Specified time point: persistent/refractory GD, antithyroid drugs over 5 years with positive TRAb. From PBMCs, RNA was extracted and then used to make the TCR library. The sample consisted of peripheral blood mononuclear cells (PBMCs), taken when the disease was refractory, from a patient treated with antithyroid drugs. All receptors come from a female donor with Graves disease.

This clonotype was seen more than once but under ten times. The chain employs TRBV12-3 or TRBV12-4 and TRBJ2-7, with D possibly TRBD2 on 6 matching bases. The V end was cut by 7 bases, the J end by 2 bases, with 12 bases between. This CDR3 has 13 amino acids. CDR3 residues: CASTTGLTYEQYF. DNA of the CDR3: TGTGCCAGCACTACCGGACTAACCTACGAGCAGTACTTC.

This clonotype occurred a few times. This chain joins TRBV29-1 and TRBJ1-1; 8 bases are a match to TRBD1. After removal of 7 bases from V and 3 bases from J, the junction contained 4 bases not matched to a gene. The CDR3 sequence is 12 residues long. CDR1 is SQVTM, CDR2 ANQGSEA, per germline. The CDR3: CSADRGHTEAFF. CDR3 sequence (DNA): TGCAGCGCAGACAGGGGCCACACTGAAGCTTTCTTT.

Remarks on this clonotype: This could be a read error, since a much larger clone is one nucleotide away. V usage is TRBV10-3 and J usage is TRBJ2-7; TRBD2 agrees at 7 bases. V gave up 5 bases and J gave up 5 bases; unmatched junction bases: 9. The CDR3 contains 14 residues. In germline, CDR1 is ENHRY, CDR2 SYGVKD. The CDR3 here is CAISYSAGRDEQYF. The DNA of the CDR3 is TGTGCCATCAGTTACTCCGCAGGGAGGGACGAGCAGTACTTC.

The CDR3 is CASSLSLGQLNTEAFF. The CDR3 DNA is TGTGCCAGCAGCCTATCTCTAGGGCAGCTGAACACTGAAGCTTTCTTT. The rearrangement joins TRBV7-2 to TRBJ1-1; no definite D call. Trimming removed 5 bases from V and 0 bases from J, with 16 bases in between. Germline V gives CDR1 SGHTA, CDR2 FQGNSA. This CDR3 has 16 amino acids.